These 6 T cell receptor beta chains were sequenced from one sample in a study of blood T cell repertoires in COVID-19. Clones were sequenced by immunoSEQ multiplex PCR, and TCRdb holds only the in-frame ones, with some missing. Here the sample spans fewer than 250,000 clones, around four fifths being singletons. The sequenced material came from peripheral blood. The receptors derive from a woman aged 60 to 75 with active or convalescent COVID-19.

The chain joins TRBV5-5 to TRBJ1-5; 7 bases are a match to TRBD1. V lost 1 base and J lost 0; bases outside the gene matches: 1. The CDR3 is 15 amino acids. CDR1 and CDR2 from the germline V gene are SGHKS and YYEKEE (reference sequence). CDR3 protein: CASSLQGDSNQPQHF. The CDR3 bases are TGTGCCAGCAGCTTGCAGGGGGATAGCAATCAGCCCCAGCATTTT. Variable domain in full (rest from reference TRBV5-5 and TRBJ1-5): DAGVTQSPTHLIKTRGQQVTLRCSPISGHKSVSWYQQVLGQGPQFIFQYYEKEERGRGNFPDRFSARQFPNYSSELNVNALLLGDSALYLCASSLQGDSNQPQHFGDGTRLSIL.

This clone came up once. This chain uses TRBV7-9 with TRBJ1-2, with TRBD1 as a possible D gene (5 bases). Germline V gene sequence: CDR1 SEHNR, CDR2 FQNEAQ (reference sequence). V lost 3 bases and J lost 1, with 9 bases in between. The CDR3 is made up of 14 amino acids. CDR3 bases: TGTGCCAGCAGCTTGGGGGGGATTAACTATGGCTACACCTTC. The encoded protein is CASSLGGINYGYTF.

The chain has TRBV7-9 and TRBJ1-4; 7 bases are a match to TRBD1. Per the germline V gene, CDR1 is SEHNR and CDR2 is FQNEAQ (reference sequence). The CDR3 is made up of 16 amino acids. The V gene end was trimmed by 5 bases and the J gene end by 0 bases; junction bases not matched to a gene: 6. CDR3 coding DNA: TGTGCCAGCAGCCGCCGGGACAGCGCAACTAATGAAAAACTGTTTTTT. This sequence encodes CASSRRDSATNEKLFF. Full variable domain (missing parts from reference TRBV7-9 and TRBJ1-4): DTGVSQNPRHKITKRGQNVTFRCDPISEHNRLYWYRQTLGQGPEFLTYFQNEAQLEKSRLLSDRFSAERPKGSFSTLEIQRTEQGDSAMYLCASSRRDSATNEKLFFGSGTQLSVL.

This clone was counted only a few times. J is TRBJ2-1 and V is TRBV4-1; tentative D call: TRBD1 (6 bases). This CDR3 comprises 16 residues. Per germline, CDR1 MGHRA and CDR2 YSYEKL. Deletions cut 2 bases from V and 2 bases from J, with 13 bases between. CDR3 in DNA: TGCGCCAGCAGCCAACGACAGGCCATAACCTACAATGAGCAGTTCTTC. Its protein is CASSQRQAITYNEQFF.

The chain has TRBV27 and TRBJ2-7, with TRBD2 as a possible D gene (5 bases). Germline CDR1 and CDR2: MNHEY and SMNVEV (reference sequence). Trimming removed 8 bases at V and 9 bases at J, with 14 bases between. The CDR3 length is 11 residues. CDR3 loop: CASEGYQGQYF. CDR3 DNA: TGTGCCAGCGAGGGCTACCAAGGGCAGTACTTC.

J is TRBJ2-2 and V is TRBV9, with 7 bases fitting TRBD1. The junction had 25 bases not matched to a gene; V was cut back by 0 bases and J by 8 bases. The CDR3 is 21 amino acids. The germline CDR1 and CDR2 sequences are SGDLS and YYNGEE. The CDR3 spells CASSVEGSGGQFTLAGGELFF. CDR3 nucleotides: TGTGCCAGCAGCGTAGAAGGAAGTGGGGGACAGTTTACACTCGCCGGAGGGGAGCTGTTTTTT.